This is a list of T cell receptor beta chains from one sample in a study of blood T cell repertoires in COVID-19. The data were produced by immunoSEQ multiplex PCR, yet TCRdb's version contains in-frame clones alone and is incomplete. The sample contains about 250,000 clones, around 90% of which appear only once. The material sequenced was peripheral blood. Receptors originate from a man between 18 and 29 years old with active or convalescent COVID-19. The CDR3 runs from the conserved cysteine through the conserved F or W. A D gene is named only where the DNA matches it firmly. For some rows the clone size is stated as once, few or many, or as a class when expanded; others skip it.

TRBV4-1	TRBJ1-4	TRBD1	-	TGCGCCAGCAGCCAAGGAGGACAGGGGTCGAATGAAAAACTGTTTTTT	CASSQGGQGSNEKLFF
TRBV28	TRBJ1-5	TRBD1	once	TGTGCCAGCAGTTCCCAGGGGGTTCACAATCAGCCCCAGCATTTT	CASSSQGVHNQPQHF
TRBV5-6	TRBJ1-5	TRBD1	-	TGTGCCAGCAGCTTCCGGGACAGGGGAAATCAGCCCCAGCATTTT	CASSFRDRGNQPQHF
TRBV19	TRBJ2-2	TRBD1	-	TGTGCCAGTAGGGGACAGGCGAGGGCCGGGGAGCTGTTTTTT	CASRGQARAGELFF
TRBV7-3	TRBJ2-2	-	once	TGTGCCAGCAGCCCCGAGAGTGGGGAGCTGTTTTTT	CASSPESGELFF
TRBV2	TRBJ1-6	-	-	TGTGCCAGCAGTGAAAGCTTTTCACCCCTCCACTTT	CASSESFSPLHF
TRBV11-2	TRBJ1-6	-	-	TGTGCCAGCAGCAGGGGGGGATCGAATTCACCCCTCCACTTT	CASSRGGSNSPLHF
TRBV19	TRBJ2-3	-	-	TGTGCCAGTAGTATAGTACAGGTCCACGACTCATCTCTTACGCAGTATTTT	CASSIVQVHDSSLTQYF
TRBV7-2	TRBJ2-7	-	-	TGTGCCAGCAGCTTGGGGTTTAGCGGATACGAGCAGTACTTC	CASSLGFSGYEQYF
TRBV7-3	TRBJ2-1	TRBD2	-	TGTGCCAGCAGCTTAAGTCCCAGCGGGAGTGACGGTGAGCAGTTCTTC	CASSLSPSGSDGEQFF
TRBV11-2	TRBJ1-1	-	-	TGTGCCAGCAGCTCGGGACACGGGGCGAACACTGAAGCTTTCTTT	CASSSGHGANTEAFF
TRBV7-9	TRBJ1-4	-	once	TGTGCCAGCAGCTTAGCGAGCGGCGGGGAAAAACTGTTTTTT	CASSLASGGEKLFF
TRBV6-5	TRBJ2-7	TRBD2	-	TGTGCCGCCTCCCAGCGGGAGGGCTACGAGCAGTACTTC	CAASQREGYEQYF
TRBV7-8	TRBJ2-7	TRBD2	once	TGTGCCAGCAGCTCCTGGACTAGCGGGGGGAAAAGCTCCTACGAGCAGTACTTC	CASSSWTSGGKSSYEQYF
TRBV19	TRBJ1-2	TRBD1	-	TGTGCCAGTAGTATACGGGGAAACAGGGGTCCCTTTATCTACACCTTC	CASSIRGNRGPFIYTF
TRBV6-5	TRBJ1-1	-	-	TGTGCCAGCAGTCTACGGGGGGAAGGTCCTGAAGCTTTCTTT	CASSLRGEGPEAFF